The clone carrying this T cell receptor (beta chain) appeared many times. TCRdb fed the 5' RACE reads into MiXCR, producing one record per CDR3 protein. The sample gives tens of thousands of distinct CDR3 sequences, about 2.5% of which show up once; roughly 1.2% is in the top ten. This sample stems from a study of neurological immune-mediated disorders. Germline V gene lookup returns CDR1 DFQATT and CDR2 SNEGSKA (reference sequence). CDR3 length equals 16 residues. J lost 5 bases, V lost 3 bases, and 12 bases had no gene match. Sequenced sample: PBMCs. The TCR was taken from a woman between 25 and 40 years old with multiple sclerosis. The chain recombines TRBV20-1 with TRBJ2-2; TRBD2 matches 7 bases. CDR3: CSARTSRLAETGELFF. DNA for the CDR3: TGCAGTGCTAGGACCAGTAGACTAGCTGAAACCGGGGAGCTGTTTTTT.